The T cell receptor (beta chain) described here comes from a study of CD8 T cells in Susac syndrome. The germline V and J ends were trimmed by 4 bases and 1 base, with 14 bases remaining between them. The CDR3 is 15 amino acids. Germline values: CDR1 SGHRS, CDR2 YFSETQ. RNA, at roughly 0.5 to 1 ug, was reverse transcribed with random hexamers. TCRdb reanalysed the immunoSEQ multiplex PCR reads using MiXCR and keeps one entry per CDR3 protein. The repertoire consists of 210,000 or so distinct CDR3 sequences, with approximately 94% occurring once and the leading ten covering roughly 0.14%. This receptor was obtained from a human donor with Susac syndrome. Sequenced: CD4+ T cells from PBMCs. The chain combines TRBV5-1 with TRBJ2-5; D not certain. Here the CDR3 DNA reads TGCGCCAGCAGCCCAGCCTCGGGCTCCCAAGAGACCCAGTACTTC. It is translated as CASSPASGSQETQYF.